Described below is a single TCR beta chain sequence and its context. The antigen is unknown. The entry originates in a study of T cell responses to AZD1222 COVID-19 vaccine. This CDR3 region has 14 residues. V shed 2 bases and J shed 5 bases, with 12 bases lying between them. The V gene's germline CDR1 is SEHNR and CDR2 FQNEAQ (reference sequence). Whole-study results and caveats: Researchers took repertoire samples only after the peak T cell response had come. Spike-spanning, vaccine-associated CD4 TCRs were dominant at 160-218 and 743-854.

Some clones are missing from TCRdb's copy, which holds only in-frame ones; the method was immunoSEQ multiplex PCR. Of 120,000 to 150,000 clones in the sample, roughly 84% were seen once. The sample in question was peripheral blood, obtained 28 days after the second AZD1222 dose. This rearrangement joins TRBV7-9 to TRBJ2-5; D may be TRBD1 (5 bases). This sequence was found in an adult who received the AZD1222 COVID-19 vaccine. The CDR3 is CASSLSRARETQYF. CDR3 DNA: TGTGCCAGCAGCTTAAGCAGGGCGCGGGAGACCCAGTACTTC.